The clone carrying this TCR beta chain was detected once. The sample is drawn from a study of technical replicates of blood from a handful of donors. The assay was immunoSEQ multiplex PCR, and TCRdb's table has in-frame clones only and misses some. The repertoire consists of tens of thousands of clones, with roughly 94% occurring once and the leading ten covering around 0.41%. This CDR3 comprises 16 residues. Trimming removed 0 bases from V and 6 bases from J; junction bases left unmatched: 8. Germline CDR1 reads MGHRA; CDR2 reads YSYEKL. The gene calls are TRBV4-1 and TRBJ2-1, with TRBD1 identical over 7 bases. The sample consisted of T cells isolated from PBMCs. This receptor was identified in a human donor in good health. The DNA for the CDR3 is TGCGCCAGCAGCCAAGAATGGGGACAGTACCTCAATGAGCAGTTCTTC. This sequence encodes CASSQEWGQYLNEQFF.